Described below is a single T cell receptor beta chain sequence and its context. As yet, its antigen is unknown. RNA, at roughly 0.45 to 1 ug, was reverse transcribed with random hexamers. Coverage of TCR beta CDR3 amplification by immunoSEQ multiplex PCR extended to 54 Vbeta and 13 Jbeta. MiXCR was run by TCRdb on the immunoSEQ multiplex PCR reads, yielding one entry per CDR3 protein. Found here are 150,000 to 200,000 distinct CDR3 sequences, around 94% of them singletons; the top ten hold about 0.09%. Germline values: CDR1 SQVTM, CDR2 ANQGSEA. Trimming took 4 bases from V and 4 from J, leaving 13 bases between them. This CDR3 comprises 13 residues. The sample is drawn from a study of CD8 T cells in Susac syndrome. CD8+ and CD4+ T cells were negatively isolated; TEMRA cells were FACS-enriched. Findings of the study overall: Only a relatively small number of individuals were included in the TCR sequencing and HLA analysis.

The TCR was taken from a human donor with multiple sclerosis. Sequenced input: CD4+ T cells from PBMCs. The chain links TRBV29-1 to TRBJ1-1; no definite D call. The CDR3 DNA reads as TGCAGCGTTGTTCGAGGATGGGGCACTGAAGCTTTCTTT. Translating it yields CSVVRGWGTEAFF. The whole variable domain, filled in from reference TRBV29-1 and TRBJ1-1, reads SAVISQKPSRDICQRGTSLTIQCQVDSQVTMMFWYRQQPGQSLTLIATANQGSEATYESGFVIDKFPISRPNLTFSTLTVSNMSPEDSSIYLCSVVRGWGTEAFFGQGTRLTVV.